This TCR beta chain was sequenced during a study of blood T cell repertoires in COVID-19. Germline CDR1 SGHTA, CDR2 FQGTGA. This CDR3 comprises 17 residues. The trim removed 4 bases at V and 7 bases at J, leaving 8 bases unmatched. TCRdb keeps only in-frame clones here, not all; method: immunoSEQ multiplex PCR. The table lists under 300,000 clones, approximately 86% of them singletons. This clone was recorded once. The sequence derives from a young woman who had recovered from COVID-19. The sample comprised PBMCs or T cells enriched from blood (not recorded which). The V gene is TRBV7-3, the J gene TRBJ2-2; 14 positions match TRBD2. The CDR3 region has the DNA TGTGCCAGCAGCTCCAGACTAGCGGGGGGGCCCAACGGGGAGCTGTTTTTT. This codes for CASSSRLAGGPNGELFF.